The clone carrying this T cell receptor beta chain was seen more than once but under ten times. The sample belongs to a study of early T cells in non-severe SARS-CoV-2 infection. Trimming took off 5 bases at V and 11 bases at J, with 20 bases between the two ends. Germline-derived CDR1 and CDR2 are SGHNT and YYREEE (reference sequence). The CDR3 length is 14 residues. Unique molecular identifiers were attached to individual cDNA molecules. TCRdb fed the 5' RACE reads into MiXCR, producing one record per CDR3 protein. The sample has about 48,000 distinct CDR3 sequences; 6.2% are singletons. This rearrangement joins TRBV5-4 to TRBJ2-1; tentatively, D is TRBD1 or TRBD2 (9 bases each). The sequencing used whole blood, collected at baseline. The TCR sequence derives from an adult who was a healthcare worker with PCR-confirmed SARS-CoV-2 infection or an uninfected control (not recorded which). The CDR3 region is CASSPDRGLAKQFF. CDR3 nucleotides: TGTGCCAGCAGTCCGGACAGGGGACTAGCCAAGCAGTTCTTC.